This T cell receptor (beta chain) is from a study of T-cell memory formation after mild COVID-19. This clonotype was seen only a few times. As yet, its antigen is unknown. Each CDR3 protein is one row after TCRdb ran MiXCR on the 5' RACE reads. Of fewer than 450,000 distinct CDR3 sequences listed, 20% to 25% are singletons. Germline V gives CDR1 SGHRS, CDR2 YFSETQ. V gave up 0 bases and J gave up 4 bases; unmatched junction bases: 10. This CDR3 spans 17 amino acids. General observations from the study: CD4+ bias marked clones expanding day 15 to 37, unlike balanced contracting clones. The pre-infection memory compartment contained some responding clones, suggesting cross-reactive memory joined.

The V gene is TRBV5-1, the J gene TRBJ2-1, with TRBD2 matching 7 bases. The sample consisted of PBMCs or a T cell subset sorted from them (not recorded which). This receptor was obtained from an adult woman who had mild COVID-19 (a few samples of this study predate the infection). Cell type and time point are not known. The CDR3 sequence: CASSLVEEGGPYNEQFF. CDR3 bases: TGCGCCAGCAGCTTGGTGGAGGAGGGAGGGCCTTACAATGAGCAGTTCTTC.